One sample yielded the 2 T cell receptor beta chains listed below, sequenced in a study of T cell repertoires in cytomegalovirus infection. The antigens these receptors bind are not known. One entry per CDR3 protein results from TCRdb running MiXCR on the reads. The table lists about 310,000 distinct CDR3 sequences, 20% to 25% of them singletons. This material consisted of cultured PBMCs, taken from culture after CMV antigen stimulation. Receptor source: a human donor in good health (CMV status not recorded). Some clones in this sample may be carry-over from other donors' samples.

This chain connects TRBV6-5 to TRBJ2-2, with D perhaps TRBD1 (5 bases). Germline values: CDR1 MNHEY, CDR2 SVGAGI. V shed 1 base and J shed 1 base, with 13 bases lying between them. There are 17 residues in the CDR3. CDR3: CASSYFLLQGNTGELFF. Written as DNA, the CDR3 is TGTGCCAGCAGTTACTTTCTTCTCCAGGGGAACACCGGGGAGCTGTTTTTT.

The chain uses TRBV27 and TRBJ1-3; D is unresolved. Germline V gives CDR1 MNHEY, CDR2 SMNVEV (reference sequence). This CDR3 region has 13 residues. V gave up 3 bases and J gave up 4 bases, with 7 bases separating them. CDR3 DNA sequence: TGTGCCAGCAGTTTCCAGCCAGGAAACACCATATATTTT. Translated, it gives CASSFQPGNTIYF.